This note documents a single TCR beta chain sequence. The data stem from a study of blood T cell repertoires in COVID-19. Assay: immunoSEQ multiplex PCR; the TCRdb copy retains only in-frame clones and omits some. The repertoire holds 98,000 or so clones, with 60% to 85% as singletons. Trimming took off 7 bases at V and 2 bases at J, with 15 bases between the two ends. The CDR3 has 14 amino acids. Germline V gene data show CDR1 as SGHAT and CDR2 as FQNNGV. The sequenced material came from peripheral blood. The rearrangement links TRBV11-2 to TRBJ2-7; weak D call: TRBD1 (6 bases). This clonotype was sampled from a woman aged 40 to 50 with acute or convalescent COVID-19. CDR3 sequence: CASTQGSNPYEQYF. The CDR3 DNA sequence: TGTGCCAGCACTCAGGGGTCTAACCCCTACGAGCAGTACTTC.